This TCR beta chain is drawn from a study of shared clonotypes between healthy human individuals (dated by TCRdb to 2020 to 2022). Regarding the complete study: The cohort included three men and a couple of women between 18 and 49 years of age. For each donor, CD4 naive and CD4 memory were each given three plates, CD8 naive was given two plates, and CD8 memory was given one plate. To estimate repertoire size and how much clonotype sharing occurs between individuals, the study deeply sequenced the blood TCR repertoires of five healthy adults. To increase sequencing depth and limit assay-specific biases, TCR repertoire library preparation and sequencing were carried out by different laboratories using diverse techniques. Leukapheresis yielded between about 0.8 and 8.9 billion PBMCs per donor.

Using the deep immunoSEQ assay, TCR CDR3 regions were amplified from genomic DNA by multiplex PCR. Genomic DNA extracted from each cell subset was distributed evenly over all wells of several immunoSEQ 96-well plates, and each plate served as one replicate. For sorted subsets, 200 to 250 ng of genomic DNA, equivalent to 25,000 to 30,000 T cell genomes, went into each replicate PCR. The purified libraries were quantified using a Qubit 3.0 fluorometer, sized with a Bioanalyzer 2100, and then quantified again using the KAPA Library Quantification kit. Each immunoSEQ 96-well plate was sequenced on its own single-read 150-cycle Illumina NextSeq 550 flow cell. The study's own analysis went as follows. Because the immunoSEQ output held only junctional sequences and lacked quality scores, the filtering could not match the filtering applied to full-length reads. To assign V/J genes and CDR3, sequences were annotated using PyIR, a Python wrapper for IgBLAST v1.9, with IMGT germline references. Any read was removed if the V/J assignment was weak (E-value above 1e-6), the CDR3 was missing, or the read contained stop codons, out-of-frame junctions, or ambiguous translated residues. V3J clonotypes were defined as sequences sharing the same inferred V gene, J gene, and CDR3 amino acid sequence. Percentage overlap between repertoires was calculated by dividing the number of shared unique clonotypes by the size of the smaller repertoire. Richness of each repertoire was evaluated using RTK rarefaction, the Chao1 estimator, and Recon v2.1 estimates of unobserved clonotypes. Generation probabilities were computed with OLGA for all TCRbeta clonotypes obtained by the gDNA method from several donors. This is the immuneACCESS table as TCRdb keeps it, with only in-frame sequences that have V and J called. A part of the clones is gone; compared with another copy, unresolved V genes explain less than half, and the rest is unexplained. The DNA gave D and trimming, while V, J and clone size come from that table. Recorded for this sample are about 2 million clones; about 95% of them occurred a single time. 1.2% of the sample rests with the top ten.

The germline V gene specifies SGDLS as CDR1 and YYNGEE as CDR2. The CDR3 runs 17 amino acids, cysteine and phenylalanine included. Only CDR3 DNA remains: 51 bases, in frame from the first base. V is cut by 3 bases and J by 0 bases, and the space between the germline ends is 15 bases. For the CD8 naive samples, CD45RO-negative cells were positively selected for CCR7, yielding a CD45RA+CCR7+ population from which TemRA cells were excluded. The donors were healthy, HIV-negative adults with no recently reported acute infections or vaccinations. Every donor was a Caucasian adult residing in Nashville, Tennessee, USA. After blood collection by leukapheresis, PBMCs were isolated using Ficoll-Histopaque density gradient centrifugation and then cryopreserved in the vapor phase of liquid nitrogen. Purity and quantity of every magnetically sorted T cell population were checked by analytical flow cytometry. Genomic DNA was isolated from each sorted fraction and quantified by UV absorbance on a Nanodrop 2000c.

Overall results and qualifications from the work: The genetic and exposure-history diversity represented was limited by the small number of donors. Pairwise subsampling led to the expectation that sequencing depth would affect the degree of clonotype sharing among donors. Sharing across a few donors was observed for approximately 5% of naive CD4, less than 4% of naive CD8, about 2.3% of memory CD4, and less than 0.45% of memory CD8 clonotypes. Estimated clonotype richness was generally larger for naive than for memory subsets. Only blood was sampled, and tissue TCR repertoires likely differ from those in blood. Compared with non-shared clonotypes, clonotypes shared by all four sorted-subset donors had higher generation probabilities. Rarefaction of sorted-subset datasets indicated incomplete sequencing despite the large sequencing depth.

In regard to this clone: No cognate antigen has been identified for it. Per-base quality was not reported, and no clone a single base away is much larger than it.

The sequenced sample was naive CD8+ T cells sorted from blood. Taken with the paper, the label for cell subset or site translates to: CD45RA+CCR7+. The chain links TRBV9 with TRBJ2-2, with the D call perhaps TRBD1 or TRBD2, as 5 bases match in each case. The origin of this receptor is a man aged 18 to 29 in good health. The encoded CDR3 is CASSALAWGSNTGELFF. The bases read TGTGCCAGCAGCGCCCTCGCGTGGGGGTCGAACACCGGGGAGCTGTTTTTT.